This TCR beta chain was obtained from a study of blood T cell repertoires in COVID-19 (dated by TCRdb to 2018 to 2021). A note on the overall study: Samples covering the acute and convalescent phases of COVID-19 were provided by collaborators in the United States, Italy and Spain. The material from the prospective study consisted of cDNA or gDNA derived from T cells, B-cell-depleted T cells, or PBMCs. The dataset comprised deeply sampled blood TCRbeta repertoires from subjects exposed to, actively infected with, or recovered from COVID-19. The repertoires were released in a freely available public database intended as a resource for research on the immune response to SARS-CoV-2. The samples were drawn from the first 160 participants of the ongoing ImmuneRACE study and from roughly 1,300 subjects provided by 6 global collaborators. A de-identified subject ID, COVID-19 status, age in years and sex were almost always included in the sample metadata. HLA class I and class II types, where available, came from metadata supplied by the sample provider rather than from assay-based typing. The paper as a whole reports these results and caveats: The quantity of clinical and demographic metadata differed by source and by participant and was supplied without curation.

The CDR3, from cysteine to phenylalanine, totals 11 residues. Left in the record is the CDR3 DNA by itself, 33 bases read in frame from the first base. Per the germline V gene, MNHEY is the CDR1 and SVGEGT is the CDR2. V lost 3 bases and J lost 5 bases; the stretch between them is 4 bases long. Each collaborating institution followed its own protocols to collect whole blood in K2EDTA tubes. For TCRbeta analysis, collaborators shipped samples as frozen whole blood, isolated PBMCs, or DNA extracted from either of those sample types. TCRbeta CDR3 regions were amplified from genomic DNA by means of the immunoSEQ Assay, a bias-controlled multiplex PCR. For the original study's pipeline: The number of nucleated cells in each sample was estimated from the amplification of reference gene primers within the assay. To quantify the absolute abundance of each unique TCRbeta CDR3 rearrangement, sequence reads were collapsed and filtered. For each sample, productive Simpson clonality was calculated as the square root of Simpson's diversity index over productive rearrangements. This is the immuneACCESS table as TCRdb keeps it, with only in-frame sequences that have V and J called. A part of the clones is gone; compared with another copy, unresolved V genes explain less than half, and the rest is unexplained. From that table come the V and J calls and clone size; the DNA was used to work out D and trimming. The sample table contains 180,000 or so clones; only one count was recorded for approximately 88% of them. The ten largest clones add up to about 4% of the sample.

As for this clone: Its recognized antigen is unknown. No base quality information exists; no much larger clone differs at one position.

This receptor chain uses TRBV6-2 or TRBV6-3 and TRBJ2-5; no D gene call is confident. Source material: peripheral blood. The TCR sequence derives from a woman aged 30 to 39 with acute or convalescent COVID-19. CDR3 region: CASSYSETQYF. The DNA sequence is TGTGCCAGCAGTTATTCTGAGACCCAGTACTTC.